This TCR beta chain is drawn from a study of CD8+ T cells in alopecia areata. RNA was extracted and reverse transcribed into cDNA as the sequencing template. TCRdb keeps only in-frame clones here, not all; method: immunoSEQ multiplex PCR. Of approximately 160,000 clones listed, less than 70% are singletons. On this clone: Its antigen is as yet unknown. This sample includes further DNA sequences coding for the same CDR3.

Study results and limitations: Among the top 100, expanded CD8+ clones, as well as scalp clonality, were significantly decreased by tofacitinib.

This sample's treatment: oral pan-JAK inhibitor, 5-10 mg twice daily. Researchers took lesional scalp punch biopsies and peripheral blood from people who were alopecia areata patients. The sequencing used CD4+ T cells sorted from blood, collected at week 24, from a patient treated with tofacitinib. The receptor was isolated from a human donor with alopecia areata.

The CDR3: CASSLEGDEQYF. The CDR3 coding sequence is TGCGCCAGCAGCTTGGAGGGGGACGAGCAGTACTTC. The rearrangement uses TRBV5-1 and TRBJ2-7; possible D gene TRBD1, 6 bases. This CDR3 has 12 amino acids. V shed 0 bases and J shed 5 bases, with 6 bases lying between them. Germline assignment: CDR1 SGHRS and CDR2 YFSETQ.